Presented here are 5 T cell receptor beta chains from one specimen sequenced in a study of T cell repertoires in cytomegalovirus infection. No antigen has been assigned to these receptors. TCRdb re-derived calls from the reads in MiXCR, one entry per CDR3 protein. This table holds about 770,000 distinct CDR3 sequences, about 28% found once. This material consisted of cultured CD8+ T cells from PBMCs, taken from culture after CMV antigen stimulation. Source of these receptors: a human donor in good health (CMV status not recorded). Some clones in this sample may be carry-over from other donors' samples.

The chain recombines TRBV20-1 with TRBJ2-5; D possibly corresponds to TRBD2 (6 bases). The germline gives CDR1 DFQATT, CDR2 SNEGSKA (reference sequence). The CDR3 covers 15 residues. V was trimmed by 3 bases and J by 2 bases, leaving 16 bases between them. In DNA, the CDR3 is TGCAGTGCTAGGAGGCCGGGGCGGGATCAAGAGACCCAGTACTTC. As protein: CSARRPGRDQETQYF.

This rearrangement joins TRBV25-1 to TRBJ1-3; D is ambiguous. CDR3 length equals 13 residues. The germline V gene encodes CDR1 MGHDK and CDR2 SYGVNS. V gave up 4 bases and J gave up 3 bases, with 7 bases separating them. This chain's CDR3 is CASSGGNGNTIYF. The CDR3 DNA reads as TGTGCCAGCAGTGGGGGAAATGGAAACACCATATATTTT.

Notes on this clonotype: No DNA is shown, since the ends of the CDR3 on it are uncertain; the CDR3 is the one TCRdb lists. The CDR3 loop is CASSLSSGQGSGYGYTF. V is TRBV27 and J is TRBJ1-2; TRBD1 is the table's D call, not checked against the DNA. Germline CDR1 reads MNHEY; CDR2 reads SMNVEV (reference sequence). The CDR3 has 17 residues if both end residues are counted.

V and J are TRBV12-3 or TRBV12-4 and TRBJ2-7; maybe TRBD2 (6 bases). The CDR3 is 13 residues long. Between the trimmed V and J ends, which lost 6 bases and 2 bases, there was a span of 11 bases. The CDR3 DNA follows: TGTGCCAGCAGGGGGGGAGAGGCCTACGAGCAGTACTTC. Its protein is CASRGGEAYEQYF.

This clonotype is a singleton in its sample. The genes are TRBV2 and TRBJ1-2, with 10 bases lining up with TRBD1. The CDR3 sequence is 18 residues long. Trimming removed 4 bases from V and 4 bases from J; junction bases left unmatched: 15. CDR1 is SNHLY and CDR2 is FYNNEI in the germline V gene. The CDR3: CASSATRDRGSKVYGYTF. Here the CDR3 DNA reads TGTGCCAGCAGTGCCACCCGGGACAGGGGATCAAAAGTCTATGGCTACACCTTC.